The 2 T cell receptor beta chains reported below all come from one sample, sequenced in a study of cytomegalovirus exposure and HLA in healthy donors. Primers for the PCR totalled 60 Vbeta and 13 Jbeta. Sequencing used immunoSEQ multiplex PCR; TCRdb keeps in-frame clones, though not all of them. Seen here are about 130,000 clones, approximately 80% observed once, and the top ten hold 2% to 3%. Sequenced input: PBMCs. Receptor source: a man in his fifties or sixties in good health and CMV-seronegative.

The chain has TRBV5-6 and TRBJ2-5, with TRBD1 as a possible D gene (6 bases). V lost 4 bases and J lost 7, with 14 bases in between. Germline CDR1 and CDR2: SGHDT and YYEEEE. There are 13 residues in the CDR3. The CDR3 spells CASSQRTVRTQYF. DNA for the CDR3: TGTGCCAGCAGCCAAAGGACAGTGAGGACCCAGTACTTC.

V usage is TRBV6-6 and J usage is TRBJ2-2; 7 positions match TRBD1. V lost 7 bases to trimming and J lost 3 bases; unmatched junction nucleotides: 5. Germline-derived CDR1 and CDR2 are MNHNY and SVGAGI (reference sequence). This CDR3 contains 14 residues. The CDR3, as DNA: TGTGCCAGCAAAGTTCAGGGGGACACCGGGGAGCTGTTTTTT. It is translated as CASKVQGDTGELFF.